This T cell receptor (beta chain) is from a study of CD4 T cells in relation to SARS-CoV-2 and coronaviruses. Findings of the study overall: Crossreactivity was assessed only for spike protein, not other viral proteins. Pre-pandemic and post-infection samples never came from the same donor.

Uncultured naive and memory CD4+ T cells supplied DNA for deep TCR-beta sequencing. Libraries were prepared by immunoSEQ multiplex PCR; TCRdb keeps only in-frame clonotypes and omits some of them. Of 55,000 to 70,000 clones in the sample, just over 90% were seen once. Before the COVID-19 pandemic, during about 2011-2019, CD4+ T cells were taken from unexposed donors. Germline-derived CDR1 and CDR2 are SNHLY and FYNNEI. The CDR3 contains 19 residues. Losses at the gene ends were 0 bases for V and 5 bases for J; bases not matched to a gene: 10. On this clone: Its antigen is as yet unknown.

This receptor was identified in a human donor in good health. Specimen: naive CD4+ T cells from PBMCs. Documented subset: naive CD4+ T cells isolated by negative enrichment. The chain recombines TRBV2 with TRBJ2-3; TRBD2 matches at 14 bases. CDR3 DNA: TGTGCCAGCAGTGAAGCGCCCGGGACTAGCGGGAGATTGCAAGATACGCAGTATTTT. It codes for CASSEAPGTSGRLQDTQYF.